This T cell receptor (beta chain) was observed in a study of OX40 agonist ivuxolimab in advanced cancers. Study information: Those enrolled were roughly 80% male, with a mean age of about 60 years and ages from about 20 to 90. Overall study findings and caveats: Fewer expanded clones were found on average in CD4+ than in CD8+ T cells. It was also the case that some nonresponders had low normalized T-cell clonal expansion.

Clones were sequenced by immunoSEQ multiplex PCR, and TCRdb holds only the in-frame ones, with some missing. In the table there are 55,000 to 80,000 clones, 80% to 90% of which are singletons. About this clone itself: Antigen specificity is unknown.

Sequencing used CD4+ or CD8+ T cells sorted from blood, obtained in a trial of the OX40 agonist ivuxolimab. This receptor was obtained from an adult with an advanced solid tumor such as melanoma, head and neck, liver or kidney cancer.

The CDR3 nucleotides read TGTGCCAGTAGTATCTTTTCAGGGCGGGATTCCACAGATACGCAGTATTTT. It translates to CASSIFSGRDSTDTQYF. The rearrangement uses TRBV19 and TRBJ2-3; a possible D gene is TRBD2 (6 bases). The CDR3 contains 17 residues. Germline V gives CDR1 LNHDA, CDR2 SQIVND (reference sequence). V was clipped by 3 bases and J by 2 bases, with 18 bases between them.